Below are 6 T cell receptor beta chains sequenced from a single sample in a study of T cell changes during pregnancy in multiple sclerosis. Measured with immunoSEQ multiplex PCR; TCRdb has only the in-frame clones, and not every one. The sample includes 72,000 or so clones, around 93% of them seen just once. Sequencing used peripheral blood, obtained in the second trimester of pregnancy. Receptor source: a female donor with multiple sclerosis, enrolled in a pregnancy study.

The V gene is TRBV19, the J gene TRBJ1-1, with 8 nucleotides matching TRBD1. CDR1 is LNHDA, CDR2 SQIVND, per germline (reference sequence). After removal of 1 base from V and 8 bases from J, the junction contained 3 bases not matched to a gene. The CDR3 has 13 residues. The DNA for the CDR3 is TGTGCCAGTAGTATAGGACGGGACAGGGAAGCTTTCTTT. Its translation is CASSIGRDREAFF.

CDR3 nucleotides: TGTGCCAGCAGCTTGTTCCTCTTCTCAGGGCCCGGGGCCAACGTCCTGACTTTC. Translated: CASSLFLFSGPGANVLTF. The V and J genes are TRBV5-4 and TRBJ2-6; weak D call: TRBD1 (5 bases). Germline V gene data show CDR1 as SGHNT and CDR2 as YYREEE (reference sequence). Trimming took off 1 base at V and 4 bases at J, with 18 bases between the two ends. This CDR3 region has 18 residues.

CDR3 loop: CASSSHGGRQETQYF. The CDR3 DNA sequence: TGTGCCAGCAGCTCCCACGGGGGGAGACAAGAGACCCAGTACTTC. V gene TRBV7-2 combines with J gene TRBJ2-5, with TRBD2 matching over 7 bases. V lost 4 bases to trimming and J lost 2 bases; unmatched junction nucleotides: 7. CDR1 is SGHTA and CDR2 is FQGNSA in the germline V gene. CDR3 length: 15 amino acids.

J is TRBJ2-2 and V is TRBV6-6, with TRBD1 identical over 9 bases. CDR3 length: 16 residues. From germline, CDR1 is MNHNY and CDR2 SVGAGI (reference sequence). V was pared by 6 bases and J by 0 bases, with 5 bases of the junction left unmatched. CDR3 residues: CASSPRTGANTGELFF. The CDR3 region has the DNA TGTGCCAGCAGCCCAAGGACAGGGGCGAACACCGGGGAGCTGTTTTTT.

This clone has just one count. This chain connects TRBV10-3 to TRBJ1-6; 7 bases match TRBD1. Germline-derived CDR1 and CDR2 are ENHRY and SYGVKD. Trimming at V came to 2 bases and at J to 7 bases, leaving 2 bases not matched to a gene. This CDR3 spans 14 amino acids. The chain's CDR3 is CAISESRGNSPLHF. In DNA form, the CDR3 reads TGTGCCATCAGTGAGAGCAGGGGGAATTCACCCCTCCACTTT.

V is TRBV2 and J is TRBJ1-3, with D possibly matching TRBD1 (5 bases). CDR3 length: 15 residues. From germline, CDR1 is SNHLY and CDR2 FYNNEI. The ends were cut back, 6 bases at V and 1 base at J, with 13 bases in the middle. Written as DNA, the CDR3 is TGTGCCAGCAGGGGCCGCGGGGGGTCTGGAAACACCATATATTTT. Encoded protein: CASRGRGGSGNTIYF.